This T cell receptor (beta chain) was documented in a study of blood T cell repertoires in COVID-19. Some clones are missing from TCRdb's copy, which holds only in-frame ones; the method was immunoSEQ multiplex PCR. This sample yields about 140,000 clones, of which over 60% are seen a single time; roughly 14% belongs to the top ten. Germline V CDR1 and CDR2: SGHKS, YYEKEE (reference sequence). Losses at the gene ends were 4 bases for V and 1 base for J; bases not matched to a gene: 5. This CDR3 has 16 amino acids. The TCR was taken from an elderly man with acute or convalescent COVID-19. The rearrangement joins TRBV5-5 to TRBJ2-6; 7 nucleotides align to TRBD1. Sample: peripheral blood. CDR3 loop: CASSPAGGSGANVLTF. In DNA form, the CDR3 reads TGTGCCAGCAGCCCGGCAGGGGGATCTGGGGCCAACGTCCTGACTTTC.